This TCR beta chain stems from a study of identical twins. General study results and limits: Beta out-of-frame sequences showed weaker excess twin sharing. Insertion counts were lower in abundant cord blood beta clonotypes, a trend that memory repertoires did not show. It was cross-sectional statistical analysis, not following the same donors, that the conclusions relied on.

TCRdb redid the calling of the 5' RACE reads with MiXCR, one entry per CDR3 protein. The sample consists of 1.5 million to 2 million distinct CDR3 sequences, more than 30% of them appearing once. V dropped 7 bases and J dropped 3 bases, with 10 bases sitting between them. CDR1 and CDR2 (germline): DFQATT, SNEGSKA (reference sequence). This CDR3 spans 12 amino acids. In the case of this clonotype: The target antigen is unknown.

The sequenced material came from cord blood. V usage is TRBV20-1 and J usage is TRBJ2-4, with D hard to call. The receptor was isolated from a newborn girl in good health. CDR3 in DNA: TGCAGTGGAGAGTCGGGCAAAAACATTCAGTACTTC. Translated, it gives CSGESGKNIQYF.